The clone carrying this T cell receptor beta chain was counted a single time. The target antigen is unknown. Trimming cost V 3 bases and J 5 bases; bases outside gene matches: 4. CDR3 size: 15 residues. Extraction yielded at least 5 micrograms of total RNA per sample. The data originate from a study of blood T cells in healthy people across ages. General study results and limits: Expanded clonotype changes were possibly confounded by unknown donor CMV status. Per million T cells, TCR beta diversity dropped about linearly as age rose.

A second PCR of about 7 to 11 cycles used a sample-barcoded 5' primer and a J-beta primer mix. TCRdb re-called the 5' RACE reads with MiXCR, one entry per CDR3 protein. The sample consists of about 2 million distinct CDR3 sequences, just under 50% of them appearing once. The receptor's source is a woman aged 40 to 50 in good health. Material: blood. The V gene is TRBV12-3 or TRBV12-4, the J gene TRBJ1-5; TRBD1 matches at 10 bases. The CDR3 is CASSFRTGGDQPQHF. CDR3 DNA: TGTGCCAGCAGTTTCCGGACAGGGGGAGATCAGCCCCAGCATTTT.